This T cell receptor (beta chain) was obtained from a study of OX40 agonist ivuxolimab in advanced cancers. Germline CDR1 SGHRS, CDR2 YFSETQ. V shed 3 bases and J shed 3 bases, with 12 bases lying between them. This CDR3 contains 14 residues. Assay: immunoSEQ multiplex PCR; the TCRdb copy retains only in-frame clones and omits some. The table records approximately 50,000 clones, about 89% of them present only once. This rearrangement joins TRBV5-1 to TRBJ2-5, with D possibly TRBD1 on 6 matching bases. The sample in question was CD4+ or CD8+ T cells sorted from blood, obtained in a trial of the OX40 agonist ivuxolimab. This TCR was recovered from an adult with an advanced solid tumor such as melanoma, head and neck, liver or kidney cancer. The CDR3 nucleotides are TGCGCCAGCAGCTCTAAGACAGGCGAAGAGACCCAGTACTTC. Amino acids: CASSSKTGEETQYF.